Detailed here is one TCR beta chain. This record belongs to a study of blood T cells in healthy people across ages. Across the whole study: For every two T cells, template switching captured about one barcoded beta molecule.

Per-sample yields of isolated PBMCs were at least 7 million. The CDR3 sequence is 16 residues long. Germline trimming cut 0 bases from V and 3 bases from J; bases unmatched to any gene: 3. Germline assignment: CDR1 MGHRA and CDR2 YSYEKL. It was with a sample-barcoded 5' primer and a J-beta primer mix that a second PCR of roughly 6 to 12 cycles was run. Template switching added a 12-random-nucleotide identifier to every cDNA molecule. Every sample gave at least 2.5 million paired-end reads containing CDR3. TCRdb processed the 5' RACE reads anew with MiXCR; each CDR3 protein has one entry. The sample consists of some 700,000 distinct CDR3 sequences, 22% of them appearing once.

Sequenced material: blood. The genes are TRBV4-1 and TRBJ2-3, with TRBD2 matching over 10 bases. The sequence was obtained from an older man in good health. The CDR3, as DNA: TGCGCCAGCAGCCAAGAGGCTAGCGGGGGAACAGATACGCAGTATTTT. Protein sequence: CASSQEASGGTDTQYF.